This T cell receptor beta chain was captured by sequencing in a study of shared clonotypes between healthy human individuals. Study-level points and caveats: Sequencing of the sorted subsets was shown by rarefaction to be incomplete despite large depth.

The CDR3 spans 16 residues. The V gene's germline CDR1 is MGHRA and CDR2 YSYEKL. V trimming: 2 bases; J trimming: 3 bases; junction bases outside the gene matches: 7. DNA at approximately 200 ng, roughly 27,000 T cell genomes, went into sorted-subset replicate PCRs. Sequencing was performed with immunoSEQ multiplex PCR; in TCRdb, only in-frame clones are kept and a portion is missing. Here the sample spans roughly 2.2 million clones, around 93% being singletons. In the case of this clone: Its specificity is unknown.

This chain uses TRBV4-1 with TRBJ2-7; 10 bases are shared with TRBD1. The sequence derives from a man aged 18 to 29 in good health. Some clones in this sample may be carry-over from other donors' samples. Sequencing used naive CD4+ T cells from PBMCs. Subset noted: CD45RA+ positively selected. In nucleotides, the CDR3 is TGCGCCAGCAGCCAACCTCCGGGACAGGGGAACTACGAGCAGTACTTC. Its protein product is CASSQPPGQGNYEQYF.